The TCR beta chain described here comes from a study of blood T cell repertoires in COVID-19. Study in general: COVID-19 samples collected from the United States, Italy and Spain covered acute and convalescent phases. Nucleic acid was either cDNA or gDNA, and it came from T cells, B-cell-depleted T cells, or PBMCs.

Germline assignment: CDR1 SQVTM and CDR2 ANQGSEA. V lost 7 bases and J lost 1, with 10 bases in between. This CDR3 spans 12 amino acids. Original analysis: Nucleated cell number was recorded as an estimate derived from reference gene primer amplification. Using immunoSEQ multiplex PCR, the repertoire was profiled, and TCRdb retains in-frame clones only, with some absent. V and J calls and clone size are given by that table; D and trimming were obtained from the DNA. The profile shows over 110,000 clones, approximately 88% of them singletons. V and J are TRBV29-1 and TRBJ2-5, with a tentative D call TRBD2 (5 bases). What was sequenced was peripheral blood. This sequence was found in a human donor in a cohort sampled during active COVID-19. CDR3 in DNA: TGCAGCGCCGCGGGCAGCCAAGAGACCCAGTACTTC. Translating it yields CSAAGSQETQYF.